This TCR beta chain was profiled in a study of blood T cell repertoires in COVID-19. The overall study: Collection of acute and convalescent COVID-19 samples took place in the United States, Italy and Spain.

One Seattle source followed patients from active infection through their disease course. Original data processing: Amplification of reference gene primers was used by the study to estimate nucleated cell counts. The data were produced by immunoSEQ multiplex PCR, yet TCRdb's version contains in-frame clones alone and is incomplete. D and trimming come from the DNA, and the V and J calls and clone size come from that table. The sample contains approximately 230,000 clones, around 89% of which appear only once. Trimming removed 5 bases from V and 4 bases from J, with 15 bases in between. Per the germline V gene, CDR1 is MDHEN and CDR2 is SYDVKM. CDR3 length: 15 amino acids.

This receptor was obtained from a woman younger than 45 with COVID-19, enrolled during active disease. The sequenced material came from peripheral blood. The chain joins TRBV28 to TRBJ1-3; D is perhaps TRBD1 (5 bases). The CDR3 DNA follows: TGTGCCAGCAGTCCCCTTGGGAGGGACGGAAACACCATATATTTT. Its protein product is CASSPLGRDGNTIYF. Drawing the rest from reference TRBV28 and TRBJ1-3, the complete variable domain is DVKVTQSSRYLVKRTGEKVFLECVQDMDHENMFWYRQDPGLGLRLIYFSYDVKMKEKGDIPEGYSVSREKKERFSLILESASTNQTSMYLCASSPLGRDGNTIYFGEGSWLTVV.